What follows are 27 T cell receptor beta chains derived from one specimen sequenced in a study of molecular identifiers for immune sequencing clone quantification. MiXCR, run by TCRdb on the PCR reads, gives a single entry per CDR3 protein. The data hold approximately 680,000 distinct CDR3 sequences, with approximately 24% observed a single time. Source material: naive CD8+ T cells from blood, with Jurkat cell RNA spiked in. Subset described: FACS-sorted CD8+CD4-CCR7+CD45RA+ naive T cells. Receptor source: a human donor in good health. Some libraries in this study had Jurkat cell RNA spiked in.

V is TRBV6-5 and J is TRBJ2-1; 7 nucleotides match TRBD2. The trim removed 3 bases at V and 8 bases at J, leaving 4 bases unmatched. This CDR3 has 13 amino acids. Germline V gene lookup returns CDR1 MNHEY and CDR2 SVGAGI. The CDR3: CASSYIGGDEQFF. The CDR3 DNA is TGTGCCAGCAGTTATATTGGGGGGGATGAGCAGTTCTTC.

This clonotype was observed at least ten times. CDR3 nucleotide sequence: TGTGCCAGCAGCCAAGCGTGGGAGCGGAGTAGAGTCTACGAGCAGTACTTC. Translation gives CASSQAWERSRVYEQYF. This sequence joins TRBV4-2 and TRBJ2-7, with a possible D match to TRBD2 (5 bases). From germline, CDR1 is LGHNA and CDR2 YNFKEQ. Trimming cost V 1 base and J 3 bases, with 19 bases left between them. The CDR3 is made up of 17 amino acids.

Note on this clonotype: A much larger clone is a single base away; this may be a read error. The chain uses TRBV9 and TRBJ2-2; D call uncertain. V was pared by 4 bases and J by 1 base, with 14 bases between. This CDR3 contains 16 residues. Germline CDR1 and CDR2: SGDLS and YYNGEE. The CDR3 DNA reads TGTGCCAGCAGCTTAACGAAGTCGGAGAACACCGGGGAGCTGTTTTTT. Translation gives CASSLTKSENTGELFF. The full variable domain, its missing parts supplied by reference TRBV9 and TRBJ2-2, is DSGVTQTPKHLITATGQRVTLRCSPRSGDLSVYWYQQSLDQGLQFLIQYYNGEERAKGNILERFSAQQFPDLHSELNLSSLELGDSALYFCASSLTKSENTGELFFGEGSRLTVL.

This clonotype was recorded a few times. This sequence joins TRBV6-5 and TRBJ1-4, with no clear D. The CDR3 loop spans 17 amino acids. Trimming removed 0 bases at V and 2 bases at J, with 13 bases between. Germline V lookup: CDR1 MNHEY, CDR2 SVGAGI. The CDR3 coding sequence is TGTGCCAGCAGTTACTCCAGTAGGACCGCGACTAATGAAAAACTGTTTTTT. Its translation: CASSYSSRTATNEKLFF.

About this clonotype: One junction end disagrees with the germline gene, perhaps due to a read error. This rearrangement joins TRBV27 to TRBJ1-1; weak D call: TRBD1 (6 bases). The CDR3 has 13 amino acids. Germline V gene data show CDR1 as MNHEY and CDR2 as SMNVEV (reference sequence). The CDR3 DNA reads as TGTGCCAGCAGTTTATGGACAGACACTGGAGCTTTCTTT. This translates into CASSLWTDTGAFF.

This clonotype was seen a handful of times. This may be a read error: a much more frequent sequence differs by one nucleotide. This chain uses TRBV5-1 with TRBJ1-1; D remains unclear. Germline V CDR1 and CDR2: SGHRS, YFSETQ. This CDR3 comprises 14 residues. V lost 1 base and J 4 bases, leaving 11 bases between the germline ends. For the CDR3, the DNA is TGCGCCAGCAGCTTGTCCGGCGAGGGCACTGAAGCTTTCTTT. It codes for CASSLSGEGTEAFF.

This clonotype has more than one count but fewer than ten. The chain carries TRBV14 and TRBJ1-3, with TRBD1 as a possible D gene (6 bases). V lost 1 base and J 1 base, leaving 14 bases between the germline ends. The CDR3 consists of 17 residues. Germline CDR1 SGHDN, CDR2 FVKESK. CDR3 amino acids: CASSQVGGDTSGNTIYF. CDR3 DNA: TGTGCCAGCAGCCAAGTTGGGGGCGATACATCTGGAAACACCATATATTTT.

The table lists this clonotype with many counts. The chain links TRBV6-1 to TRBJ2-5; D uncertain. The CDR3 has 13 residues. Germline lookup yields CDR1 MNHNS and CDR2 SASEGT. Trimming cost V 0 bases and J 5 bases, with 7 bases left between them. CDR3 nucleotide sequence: TGTGCCAGCAGTGAAGCCCCCGAGGAGACCCAGTACTTC. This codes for CASSEAPEETQYF.

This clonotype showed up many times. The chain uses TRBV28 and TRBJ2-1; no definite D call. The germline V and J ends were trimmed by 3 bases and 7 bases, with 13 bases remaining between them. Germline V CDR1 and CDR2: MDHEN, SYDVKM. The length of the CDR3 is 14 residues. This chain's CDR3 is CASSFRGSLNEQFF. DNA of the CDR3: TGTGCCAGCAGTTTTCGTGGGTCCCTGAATGAGCAGTTCTTC.

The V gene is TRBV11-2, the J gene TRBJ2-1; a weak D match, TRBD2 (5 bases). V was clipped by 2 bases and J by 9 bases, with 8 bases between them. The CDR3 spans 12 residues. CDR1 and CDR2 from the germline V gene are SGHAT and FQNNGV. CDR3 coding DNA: TGTGCCAGCAGCTTACTAGCCCCTGAGCAGTTCTTC. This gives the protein CASSLLAPEQFF.

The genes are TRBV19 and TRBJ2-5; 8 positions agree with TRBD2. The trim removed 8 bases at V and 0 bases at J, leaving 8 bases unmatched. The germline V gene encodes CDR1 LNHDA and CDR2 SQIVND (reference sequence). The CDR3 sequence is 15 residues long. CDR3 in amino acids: CASQGTSGYQETQYF. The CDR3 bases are TGTGCCAGTCAAGGTACTAGCGGCTACCAAGAGACCCAGTACTTC. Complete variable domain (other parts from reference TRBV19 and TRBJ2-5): DGGITQSPKYLFRKEGQNVTLSCEQNLNHDAMYWYRQDPGQGLRLIYYSQIVNDFQKGDIAEGYSVSREKKESFPLTVTSAQKNPTAFYLCASQGTSGYQETQYFGPGTRLLVL.

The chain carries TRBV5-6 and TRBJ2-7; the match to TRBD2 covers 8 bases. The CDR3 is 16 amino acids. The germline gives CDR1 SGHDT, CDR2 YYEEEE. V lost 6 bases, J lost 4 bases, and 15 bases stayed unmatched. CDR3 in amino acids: CASTPGAGAPIYEQYF. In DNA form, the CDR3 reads TGTGCCAGCACCCCGGGAGCGGGAGCACCTATATACGAGCAGTACTTC.

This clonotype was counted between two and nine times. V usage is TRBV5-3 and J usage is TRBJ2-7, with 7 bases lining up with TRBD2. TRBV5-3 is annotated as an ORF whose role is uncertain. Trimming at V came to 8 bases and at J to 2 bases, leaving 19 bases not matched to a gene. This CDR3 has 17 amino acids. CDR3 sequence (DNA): TGTGCCAGCAGCCCGCTCCCGGTGGGGGGGGTTACCTACGAGCAGTACTTC. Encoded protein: CASSPLPVGGVTYEQYF.

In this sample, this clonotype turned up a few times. CDR3 DNA: TGTGCCAGCAGTTACGGGACAGGGGGCAGCTATGGCTACACCTTC. Translated, it gives CASSYGTGGSYGYTF. The gene calls are TRBV6-5 and TRBJ1-2; 12 positions agree with TRBD1. Per the germline V gene, CDR1 is MNHEY and CDR2 is SVGAGI. This CDR3 comprises 15 residues. Unmatched junction bases numbered 2, after V lost 2 bases and J lost 4 bases.

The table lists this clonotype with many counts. The CDR3 sequence: CASSLLGDLRSSNEQFF. DNA of the CDR3: TGTGCCAGCAGCTTATTGGGTGATCTAAGAAGTTCCAATGAGCAGTTCTTC. The chain recombines TRBV7-8 with TRBJ2-1; no definite D call. This CDR3 has 17 residues. Trimming removed 2 bases from V and 6 bases from J, with 20 bases in between. Germline CDR1 and CDR2: SGHVS and FQNEAQ.

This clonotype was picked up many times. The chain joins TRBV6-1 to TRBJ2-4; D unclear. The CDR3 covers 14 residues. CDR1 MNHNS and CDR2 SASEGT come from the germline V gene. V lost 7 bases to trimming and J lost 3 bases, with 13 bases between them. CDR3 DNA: TGTGCCAGCATTGGTGCAATTGACAAAAACATTCAGTACTTC. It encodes CASIGAIDKNIQYF.

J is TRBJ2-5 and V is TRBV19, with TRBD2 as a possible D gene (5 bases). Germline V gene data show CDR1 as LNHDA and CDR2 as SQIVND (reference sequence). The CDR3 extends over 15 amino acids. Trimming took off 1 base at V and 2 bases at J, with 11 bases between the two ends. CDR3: CASSIGGGEQETQYF. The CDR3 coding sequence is TGTGCCAGTAGTATAGGGGGTGGGGAGCAAGAGACCCAGTACTTC.

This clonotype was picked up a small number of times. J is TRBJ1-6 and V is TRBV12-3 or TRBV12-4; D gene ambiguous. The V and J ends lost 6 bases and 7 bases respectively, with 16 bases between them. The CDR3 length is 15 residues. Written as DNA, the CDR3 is TGTGCCAGCAGCTCTACCTTTGGGGTAAATTCACCCCTCCACTTT. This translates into CASSSTFGVNSPLHF.

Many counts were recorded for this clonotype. DNA for the CDR3: TGTGCCAGCAGCCATGGTTATCAGCCCCAGCATTTT. The encoded protein is CASSHGYQPQHF. The chain is built from TRBV7-9 and TRBJ1-5; D call uncertain. The CDR3 covers 12 residues. Trimming cost V 5 bases and J 5 bases, with 7 bases left between them. The germline CDR1 and CDR2 sequences are SEHNR and FQNEAQ (reference sequence).

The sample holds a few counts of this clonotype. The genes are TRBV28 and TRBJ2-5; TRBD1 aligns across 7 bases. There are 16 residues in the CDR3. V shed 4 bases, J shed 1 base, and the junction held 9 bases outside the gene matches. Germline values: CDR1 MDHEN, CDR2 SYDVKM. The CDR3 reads CASSSRTGELQETQYF. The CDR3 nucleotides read TGTGCCAGCAGTTCAAGGACAGGAGAACTCCAAGAGACCCAGTACTTC.

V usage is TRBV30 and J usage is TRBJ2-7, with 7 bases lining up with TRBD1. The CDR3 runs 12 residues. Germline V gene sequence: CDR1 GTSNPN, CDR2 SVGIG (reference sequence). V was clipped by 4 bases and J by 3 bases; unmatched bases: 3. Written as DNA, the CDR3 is TGTGCCTGGAAGGCAGGGGGCTACGAGCAGTACTTC. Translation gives CAWKAGGYEQYF. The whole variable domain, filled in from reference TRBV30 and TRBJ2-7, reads SQTIHQWPATLVQPVGSPLSLECTVEGTSNPNLYWYRQAAGRGLQLLFYSVGIGQISSEVPQNLSASRPQDRQFILSSKKLLLSDSGFYLCAWKAGGYEQYFGPGTRLTVT.

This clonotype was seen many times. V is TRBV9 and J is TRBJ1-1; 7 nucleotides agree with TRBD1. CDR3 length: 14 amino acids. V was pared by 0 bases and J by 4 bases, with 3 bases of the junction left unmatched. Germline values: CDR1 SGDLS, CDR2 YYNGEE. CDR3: CASSVEGQITEAFF. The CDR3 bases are TGTGCCAGCAGCGTAGAGGGACAGATCACTGAAGCTTTCTTT. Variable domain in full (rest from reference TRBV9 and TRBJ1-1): DSGVTQTPKHLITATGQRVTLRCSPRSGDLSVYWYQQSLDQGLQFLIQYYNGEERAKGNILERFSAQQFPDLHSELNLSSLELGDSALYFCASSVEGQITEAFFGQGTRLTVV.

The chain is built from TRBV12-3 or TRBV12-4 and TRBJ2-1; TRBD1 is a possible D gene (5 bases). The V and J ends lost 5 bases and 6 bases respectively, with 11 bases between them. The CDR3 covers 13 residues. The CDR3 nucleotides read TGTGCCAGCAGTGGGGCCCGTGGCAATGAGCAGTTCTTC. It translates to CASSGARGNEQFF.

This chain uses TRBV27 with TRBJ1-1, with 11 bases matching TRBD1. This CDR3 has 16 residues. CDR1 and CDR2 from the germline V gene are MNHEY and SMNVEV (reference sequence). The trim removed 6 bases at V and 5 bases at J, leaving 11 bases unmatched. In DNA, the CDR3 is TGTGCCAGCAGGGCCGGGACAGGGGGATGGAAGACTGAAGCTTTCTTT. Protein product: CASRAGTGGWKTEAFF.

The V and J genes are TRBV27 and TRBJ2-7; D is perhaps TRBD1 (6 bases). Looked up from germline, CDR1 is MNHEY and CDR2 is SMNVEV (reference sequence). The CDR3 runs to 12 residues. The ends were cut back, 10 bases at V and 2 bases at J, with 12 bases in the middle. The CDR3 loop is CATSDSPYEQYF. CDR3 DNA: TGTGCCACCTCGGACAGCCCCTACGAGCAGTACTTC.

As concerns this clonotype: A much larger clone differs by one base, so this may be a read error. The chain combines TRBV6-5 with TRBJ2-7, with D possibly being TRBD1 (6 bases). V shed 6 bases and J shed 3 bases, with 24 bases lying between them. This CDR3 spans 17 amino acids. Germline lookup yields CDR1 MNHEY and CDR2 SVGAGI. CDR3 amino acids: CASSPGIGGLGFYEQYF. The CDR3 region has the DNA TGTGCCAGCAGCCCCGGGATAGGGGGTTTGGGTTTCTACGAGCAGTACTTC.

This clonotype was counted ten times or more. The CDR3, as DNA: TGTGCCAGCAGTTGGGACAGGGTGGACACAGATACGCAGTATTTT. Its protein product is CASSWDRVDTDTQYF. This chain links TRBV28 with TRBJ2-3, with TRBD1 matching over 9 bases. V lost 4 bases and J lost 2; bases outside the gene matches: 4. The CDR3 covers 15 residues. Germline V gene sequence: CDR1 MDHEN, CDR2 SYDVKM. Supplemented by reference TRBV28 and TRBJ2-3, the full variable domain reads DVKVTQSSRYLVKRTGEKVFLECVQDMDHENMFWYRQDPGLGLRLIYFSYDVKMKEKGDIPEGYSVSREKKERFSLILESASTNQTSMYLCASSWDRVDTDTQYFGPGTRLTVL.